This T cell receptor (beta chain) stems from a study of blood T cells in healthy people across ages. Concerning this clonotype itself: The target antigen is unknown.

Caucasian, healthy and from Russia, the donors were aged between about 6 and 90. The study's findings and limits: The unknown donor CMV status may have confounded expanded clonotype changes.

Then a second PCR, running about 6 to 11 cycles, was carried out with a sample-barcoded 5' primer and a J-beta primer mix. TCRdb analysed the 5' RACE reads with MiXCR anew, one entry per CDR3 protein. This sample has approximately 730,000 distinct CDR3 sequences; around half occur once, and the top ten carry roughly two fifths. The CDR3 has 13 amino acids. Trimming pared 0 bases from V and 14 bases from J, leaving 15 bases between. Germline V gives CDR1 MNHNY, CDR2 SVGAGI (reference sequence). The specimen was blood. This TCR was sampled from a man aged 80 or over in good health. The chain uses TRBV6-6 and TRBJ2-3; D is uncertain. CDR3 bases: TGTGCCAGCAGTTACTCCGAGGCGAGAGACGCGTATTTT. Translated, it gives CASSYSEARDAYF.